The 14 T cell receptor beta chains presented below share a single source sample, sequenced in a study of early T cells in non-severe SARS-CoV-2 infection. TCRdb re-called the 5' RACE reads through MiXCR, storing one row per CDR3 protein. The sample yields under 85,000 distinct CDR3 sequences, approximately 12% seen once. The source material was whole blood, sampled at baseline. These receptors came from an adult who was a healthcare worker with PCR-confirmed SARS-CoV-2 infection or an uninfected control (not recorded which). The donor label of this sample is uncertain.

The rearrangement links TRBV7-2 to TRBJ2-1; maybe TRBD1 (5 bases). The ends were cut back, 5 bases at V and 9 bases at J, with 17 bases in the middle. The germline V gene encodes CDR1 SGHTA and CDR2 FQGNSA. CDR3 length equals 14 residues. Here the CDR3 reads CASSPSTARGEQFF. The CDR3 DNA sequence: TGTGCCAGCAGCCCTAGTACCGCTAGGGGTGAGCAGTTCTTC. Complete variable domain (other parts from reference TRBV7-2 and TRBJ2-1): GAGVSQSPSNKVTEKGKDVELRCDPISGHTALYWYRQSLGQGLEFLIYFQGNSAPDKSGLPSDRFSAERTGGSVSTLTIQRTQQEDSAVYLCASSPSTARGEQFFGPGTRLTVL.

This clonotype was detected only a few times. The junction shows a germline mismatch at one end, possibly a read error. This chain links TRBV3-1 with TRBJ2-1, with TRBD2 identical over 10 bases. This CDR3 has 21 amino acids. In germline, CDR1 is LGHDT, CDR2 YNNKEL (reference sequence). The DNA for the CDR3 is TGTGCCATCAGCCAAGATCATCCTAGCGGGAGTCACCAACCCTCCTACAATGAGCAGTTCTTC. This sequence encodes CAISQDHPSGSHQPSYNEQFF.

This clonotype was observed many times. The J gene is TRBJ1-3, the V gene TRBV6-6; 8 bases agree with TRBD1. Per the germline V gene, CDR1 is MNHNY and CDR2 is SVGAGI (reference sequence). V was pared by 6 bases and J by 4 bases, with 11 bases of the junction left unmatched. The CDR3 has 16 residues. In DNA, the CDR3 is TGTGCCAGCAGGAGTGTACAGGGGGTGGGAGGAAACACCATATATTTT. Its translation: CASRSVQGVGGNTIYF.

The chain recombines TRBV4-1 with TRBJ2-4, with a possible D match to TRBD1 (6 bases). Germline assignment: CDR1 MGHRA and CDR2 YSYEKL. The CDR3 contains 21 residues. V lost 0 bases and J 0 bases, leaving 24 bases between the germline ends. In nucleotides, the CDR3 is TGCGCCAGCAGCCAAGACGACAGGATTAGCCACAACGCAAAAGCCAAAAACATTCAGTACTTC. Its protein product is CASSQDDRISHNAKAKNIQYF.

This clonotype has at least ten counts. V usage is TRBV6-1 and J usage is TRBJ2-7; D is ambiguous. The CDR3 consists of 14 residues. Germline V CDR1 and CDR2: MNHNS, SASEGT. The V end lost 2 bases, the J end lost 4 bases, and 12 bases lay between the germline ends. Here the CDR3 reads CASSEREGVYEQYF. CDR3 nucleotide sequence: TGTGCCAGCAGTGAAAGGGAAGGCGTGTACGAGCAGTACTTC.

The chain couples TRBV30 to TRBJ2-3, with 7 bases that match TRBD1. Trimming took 5 bases from V and 7 from J; bases not matched to a gene: 18. Germline CDR1 is GTSNPN and CDR2 is SVGIG (reference sequence). The CDR3 sequence is 16 residues long. The CDR3 protein is CAWEIRGQVFVNTQYF. CDR3 DNA: TGTGCCTGGGAAATCCGAGGACAGGTTTTTGTGAATACGCAGTATTTT.

The genes are TRBV18 and TRBJ2-7; no reliable D call. Trimming took off 2 bases at V and 1 base at J, with 9 bases between the two ends. Germline values: CDR1 KGHSH, CDR2 LQKENI. The CDR3 is made up of 14 amino acids. The CDR3 loop is CASSPEGRSYEQYF. CDR3 nucleotides: TGTGCCAGCTCACCAGAAGGGCGGTCCTACGAGCAGTACTTC.

This clonotype has just a few counts. The J gene is TRBJ2-2, the V gene TRBV5-4; D possibly corresponds to TRBD1 (7 bases). Germline V lookup: CDR1 SGHNT, CDR2 YYREEE (reference sequence). This CDR3 comprises 15 residues. Trimming stripped 4 bases from V and 1 base from J, with 11 bases between. The CDR3 sequence is CASSGGTVNTGELFF. Written as DNA, the CDR3 is TGTGCCAGCAGCGGAGGGACAGTGAACACCGGGGAGCTGTTTTTT.

V is TRBV5-4 and J is TRBJ2-1; D may correspond to TRBD1 or TRBD2 (7 bases each). Trimming stripped 10 bases from V and 4 bases from J, with 18 bases between. In germline, CDR1 is SGHNT, CDR2 YYREEE (reference sequence). The CDR3 runs 14 residues. The CDR3 DNA is TGTGCCGCCCAGGGGGGGGGACCTTACAATGAGCAGTTCTTC. Amino acid sequence: CAAQGGGPYNEQFF. The full variable domain, with the rest looked up from reference TRBV5-4 and TRBJ2-1, is ETGVTQSPTHLIKTRGQQVTLRCSSQSGHNTVSWYQQALGQGPQFIFQYYREEENGRGNFPPRFSGLQFPNYSSELNVNALELDDSALYLCAAQGGGPYNEQFFGPGTRLTVL.

The rearrangement links TRBV19 to TRBJ1-5, with 10 bases that match TRBD1. Per germline, CDR1 LNHDA and CDR2 SQIVND (reference sequence). This CDR3 has 15 residues. The junction had 7 bases not matched to a gene; V was cut back by 5 bases and J by 6 bases. CDR3 in DNA: TGTGCCAGTAGTGTCGACAGGGGGCGAACTCAGCCCCAGCATTTT. It codes for CASSVDRGRTQPQHF.

This clonotype was seen only a few times. The CDR3 DNA is TGTGCCAGCAGAAGGGCCGGGGAGCTGTTTTTT. This codes for CASRRAGELFF. V gene TRBV6-2 or TRBV6-3 combines with J gene TRBJ2-2; D not resolved. This CDR3 has 11 residues. Between the trimmed V and J ends, which lost 6 bases and 6 bases, there was a span of 5 bases. CDR1 and CDR2 from the germline V gene are MNHEY and SVGEGT.

This chain links TRBV11-2 with TRBJ1-2, with D perhaps TRBD1 (5 bases). CDR3 length: 14 amino acids. The germline V gene has CDR1 SGHAT and CDR2 FQNNGV. Between the trimmed V and J ends, which lost 4 bases and 2 bases, there was a span of 11 bases. The CDR3 region is CASSYGQANYGYTF. The CDR3 DNA sequence: TGTGCCAGCAGCTACGGACAAGCGAACTATGGCTACACCTTC.

This clonotype has ten or more counts. This rearrangement joins TRBV20-1 to TRBJ2-1, with 13 nucleotides matching TRBD2. There are 15 residues in the CDR3. The germline gives CDR1 DFQATT, CDR2 SNEGSKA (reference sequence). Trimming took 5 bases from V and 5 from J; bases not matched to a gene: 6. The CDR3 DNA reads TGCAGTGCTGCCGGACTAGCGGGGGCCGACAATGAGCAGTTCTTC. It translates to CSAAGLAGADNEQFF.

Only a few counts were recorded for this clonotype. The chain uses TRBV7-2 and TRBJ1-2, with no clear D. Germline CDR1 reads SGHTA; CDR2 reads FQGNSA. The length of the CDR3 is 14 residues. V was pared by 1 base and J by 0 bases, with 6 bases between. The CDR3 DNA is TGTGCCAGCAGCTTAGTCCCAGCTAACTATGGCTACACCTTC. As protein: CASSLVPANYGYTF.